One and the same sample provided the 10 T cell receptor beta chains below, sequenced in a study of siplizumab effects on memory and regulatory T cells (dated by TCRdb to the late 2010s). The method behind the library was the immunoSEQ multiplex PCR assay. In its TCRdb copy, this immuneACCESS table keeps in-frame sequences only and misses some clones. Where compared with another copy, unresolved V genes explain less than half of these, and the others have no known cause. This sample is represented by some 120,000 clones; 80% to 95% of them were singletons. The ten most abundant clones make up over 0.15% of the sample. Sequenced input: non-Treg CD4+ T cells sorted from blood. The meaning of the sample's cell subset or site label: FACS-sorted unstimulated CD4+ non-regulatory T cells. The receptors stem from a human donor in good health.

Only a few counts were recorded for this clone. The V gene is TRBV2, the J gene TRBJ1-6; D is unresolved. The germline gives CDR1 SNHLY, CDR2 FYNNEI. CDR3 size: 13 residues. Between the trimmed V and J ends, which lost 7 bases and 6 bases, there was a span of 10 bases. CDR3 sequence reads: CASTGPPNSPLHF. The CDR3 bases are TGTGCCAGCACCGGACCCCCTAATTCACCCCTCCACTTT.

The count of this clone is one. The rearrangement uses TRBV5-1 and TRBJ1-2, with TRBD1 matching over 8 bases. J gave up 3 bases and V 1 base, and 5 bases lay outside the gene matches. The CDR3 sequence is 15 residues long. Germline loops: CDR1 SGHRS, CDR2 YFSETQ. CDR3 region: CASSLSPGGDYGYTF. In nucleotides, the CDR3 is TGCGCCAGCAGCTTGTCGCCAGGGGGCGACTATGGCTACACCTTC.

The CDR3 bases are TGTGCCAGCATCGAGATAGGGGACGGGACGAACACTGAAGCTTTCTTT. Its protein is CASIEIGDGTNTEAFF. The chain uses TRBV5-6 and TRBJ1-1; weak D call: TRBD1 (5 bases). The V end was cut by 6 bases, the J end by 1 base, with 19 bases between. The CDR3 is 16 amino acids. Germline V CDR1 and CDR2: SGHDT, YYEEEE.

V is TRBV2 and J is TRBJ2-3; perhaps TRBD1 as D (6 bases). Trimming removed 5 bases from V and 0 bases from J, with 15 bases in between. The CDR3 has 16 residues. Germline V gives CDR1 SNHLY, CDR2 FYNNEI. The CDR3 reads CASSSNRQASTDTQYF. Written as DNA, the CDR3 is TGTGCCAGCAGTTCCAACCGACAGGCGAGCACAGATACGCAGTATTTT. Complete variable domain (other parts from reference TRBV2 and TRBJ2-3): EPEVTQTPSHQVTQMGQEVILRCVPISNHLYFYWYRQILGQKVEFLVSFYNNEISEKSEIFDDQFSVERPDGSNFTLKIRSTKLEDSAMYFCASSSNRQASTDTQYFGPGTRLTVL.

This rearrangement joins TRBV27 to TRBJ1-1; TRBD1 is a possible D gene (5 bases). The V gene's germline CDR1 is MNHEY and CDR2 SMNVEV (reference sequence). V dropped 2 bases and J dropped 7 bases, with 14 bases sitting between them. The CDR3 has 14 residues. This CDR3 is CASSLNVLGGEAFF. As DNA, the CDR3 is TGTGCCAGCAGTTTAAATGTTCTTGGGGGTGAAGCTTTCTTT.

CDR3 residues: CASSIRAQPEAFF. The CDR3, as DNA: TGTGCCAGCAGCATACGGGCCCAACCTGAAGCTTTCTTT. The chain carries TRBV28 and TRBJ1-1; D gene unclear. CDR1 is MDHEN and CDR2 is SYDVKM in the germline V gene. V was pared by 6 bases and J by 6 bases, with 14 bases between. The CDR3 is 13 amino acids. Full variable domain (remainder filled in from reference TRBV28 and TRBJ1-1): DVKVTQSSRYLVKRTGEKVFLECVQDMDHENMFWYRQDPGLGLRLIYFSYDVKMKEKGDIPEGYSVSREKKERFSLILESASTNQTSMYLCASSIRAQPEAFFGQGTRLTVV.

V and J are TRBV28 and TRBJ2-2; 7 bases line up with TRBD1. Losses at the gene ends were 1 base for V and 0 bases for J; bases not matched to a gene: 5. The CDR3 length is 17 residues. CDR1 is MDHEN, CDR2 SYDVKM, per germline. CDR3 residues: CASSLYAGGSNTGELFF. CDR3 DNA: TGTGCCAGCAGTTTATACGCAGGGGGTTCGAACACCGGGGAGCTGTTTTTT.

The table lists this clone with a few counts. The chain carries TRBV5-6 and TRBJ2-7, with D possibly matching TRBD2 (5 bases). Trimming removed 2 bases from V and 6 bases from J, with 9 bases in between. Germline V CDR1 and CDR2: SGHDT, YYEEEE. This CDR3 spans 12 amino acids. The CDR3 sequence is CASSFLGSEQYF. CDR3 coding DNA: TGTGCCAGCAGCTTTCTGGGGAGCGAGCAGTACTTC.

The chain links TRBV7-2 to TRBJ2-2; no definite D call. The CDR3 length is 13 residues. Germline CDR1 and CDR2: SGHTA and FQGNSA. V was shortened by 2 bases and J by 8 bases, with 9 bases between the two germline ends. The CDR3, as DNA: TGTGCCAGCAGCTTAAACTTGGTTGGGGAGCTGTTTTTT. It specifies CASSLNLVGELFF.

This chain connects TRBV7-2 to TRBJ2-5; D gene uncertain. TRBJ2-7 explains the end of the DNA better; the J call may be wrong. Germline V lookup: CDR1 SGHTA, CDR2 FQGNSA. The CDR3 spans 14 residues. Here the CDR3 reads CASSLSGRGNEQYF. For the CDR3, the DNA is TGTGCCAGCAGCTTAAGTGGGCGCGGTAACGAGCAGTACTTC.